These 29 T cell receptor beta chains originate from one sample sequenced in a study of identical twins. TCRdb fed the 5' RACE reads into MiXCR, producing one record per CDR3 protein. The data show around 510,000 distinct CDR3 sequences, roughly an eighth seen once. These data were likewise used in another study, on yellow fever vaccine responses in identical twins.

The sequencing input was CD4+ T cells sorted from blood. These receptors came from a woman under 30 in good health.

V usage is TRBV30 and J usage is TRBJ2-7, with TRBD1 matching over 9 bases. There are 16 residues in the CDR3. The germline gives CDR1 GTSNPN, CDR2 SVGIG (reference sequence). The J segment lost 2 bases and the V segment lost 1 base, leaving 9 bases of the junction unmatched. The CDR3 nucleotides read TGTGCCTGGAGTGGAACACAGGGGGCAAAGACCTACGAGCAGTACTTC. Translating it yields CAWSGTQGAKTYEQYF. Complete variable domain (other parts from reference TRBV30 and TRBJ2-7): SQTIHQWPATLVQPVGSPLSLECTVEGTSNPNLYWYRQAAGRGLQLLFYSVGIGQISSEVPQNLSASRPQDRQFILSSKKLLLSDSGFYLCAWSGTQGAKTYEQYFGPGTRLTVT.

This clonotype has ten or more counts. V is TRBV12-3 or TRBV12-4 and J is TRBJ1-2; D is undetermined. The CDR3 covers 13 residues. V lost 1 base and J lost 8, with 11 bases in between. The CDR3 DNA follows: TGTGCCAGCAGTTTAGGTGGTGGTAGAGGCTACACCTTC. Its translation: CASSLGGGRGYTF.

At least ten counts were recorded for this clonotype. DNA of the CDR3: TGCAGCGTTGAAGAGCCAGGGGGCCTCTTGGAGACCCAGTACTTC. Encoded protein: CSVEEPGGLLETQYF. The chain recombines TRBV29-1 with TRBJ2-5, with 8 positions matching TRBD1. This CDR3 spans 15 amino acids. Unmatched junction bases numbered 8, after V lost 0 bases and J lost 5 bases. The germline CDR1 and CDR2 sequences are SQVTM and ANQGSEA.

The rearrangement links TRBV24-1 to TRBJ2-7, with D perhaps TRBD1 (6 bases). CDR3 length equals 21 residues. CDR1 KGHDR and CDR2 SFDVKD come from the germline V gene. V lost 0 bases and J 2 bases, leaving 28 bases between the germline ends. CDR3 loop: CATSDLRTGRQVRRLPYEQYF. Here the CDR3 DNA reads TGTGCCACCAGTGATTTGCGTACAGGGAGACAGGTTAGGCGCTTGCCCTACGAGCAGTACTTC.

This sequence joins TRBV24-1 and TRBJ2-3; 9 nucleotides agree with TRBD1. The V and J ends lost 5 bases and 3 bases, in that order; junction bases with no gene match: 5. This CDR3 region has 15 residues. Germline values: CDR1 KGHDR, CDR2 SFDVKD. The DNA of the CDR3 is TGTGCCACCAGTGCCTCGGGACAGGGTACAGATACGCAGTATTTT. This gives the protein CATSASGQGTDTQYF.

This chain connects TRBV6-4 to TRBJ2-1; 7 bases are shared with TRBD2. The CDR3 has 15 residues. CDR1 MRHNA and CDR2 SNTAGT come from the germline V gene. The trim removed 4 bases at V and 4 bases at J, leaving 7 bases unmatched. The DNA for the CDR3 is TGTGCCAGCAGTGTTGAGGGGACTACATACAATGAGCAGTTCTTC. Translated: CASSVEGTTYNEQFF.

The rearrangement links TRBV20-1 to TRBJ2-1; maybe TRBD2 (5 bases). V lost 2 bases, J lost 2 bases, and 22 bases lay in between. The germline CDR1 and CDR2 sequences are DFQATT and SNEGSKA (reference sequence). The CDR3 is 18 amino acids. CDR3 sequence: CSARRPTARGPAYNEQFF. The CDR3, as DNA: TGCAGTGCTAGACGGCCAACAGCGAGAGGGCCGGCCTACAATGAGCAGTTCTTC.

This clonotype appeared a few times. The V gene is TRBV12-3 or TRBV12-4, the J gene TRBJ1-1; 8 bases map to TRBD1. After removal of 2 bases from V and 9 bases from J, the junction contained 8 bases not matched to a gene. This CDR3 is 14 amino acids long. The CDR3 DNA reads TGTGCCAGCAGTTTAAGCCGGAGGGACAGGAAAGCTTTCTTT. Residues: CASSLSRRDRKAFF.

Of note for this clonotype: Being one base from a much bigger clone, this may be a read error. The chain is built from TRBV7-3 and TRBJ2-1; 8 bases map to TRBD1. Trimming removed 3 bases from V and 6 bases from J; junction bases left unmatched: 1. There are 13 residues in the CDR3. Germline values: CDR1 SGHTA, CDR2 FQGTGA. The CDR3 loop reads CASSLDRVNEQFF. The CDR3 nucleotides read TGTGCCAGCAGCTTGGACAGGGTCAATGAGCAGTTCTTC.

The J gene is TRBJ1-5, the V gene TRBV7-9; no definite D call. The CDR3 runs to 16 residues. The V and J ends lost 2 bases and 1 base respectively, with 12 bases between them. CDR1 and CDR2 from the germline V gene are SEHNR and FQNEAQ (reference sequence). CDR3 residues: CASSLRGTVSNQPQHF. CDR3 coding DNA: TGTGCCAGCAGCTTAAGAGGTACCGTGAGCAATCAGCCCCAGCATTTT. Full variable domain (outside the CDR3, taken from reference TRBV7-9 and TRBJ1-5): DTGVSQNPRHKITKRGQNVTFRCDPISEHNRLYWYRQTLGQGPEFLTYFQNEAQLEKSRLLSDRFSAERPKGSFSTLEIQRTEQGDSAMYLCASSLRGTVSNQPQHFGDGTRLSIL.

The V call is TRBV5-8, the J call TRBJ1-1; D ambiguous. Deletions cut 1 base from V and 9 bases from J, with 7 bases between. The CDR3 has 11 residues. Germline V gene lookup returns CDR1 SGHTS and CDR2 YDEGEE. The CDR3 coding sequence is TGTGCCAGCAGCTTGTCAGGAAAAGCTTTCTTT. It is translated as CASSLSGKAFF. The full variable domain, with the rest looked up from reference TRBV5-8 and TRBJ1-1, is EAGVTQSPTHLIKTRGQQATLRCSPISGHTSVYWYQQALGLGLQFLLWYDEGEERNRGNFPPRFSGRQFPNYSSELNVNALELEDSALYLCASSLSGKAFFGQGTRLTVV.

The sample holds many counts of this clonotype. The J gene is TRBJ2-7, the V gene TRBV4-3; possibly TRBD1 for D (6 bases). The V gene's germline CDR1 is LGHNA and CDR2 YSLEER. The CDR3 totals 15 residues. Between the trimmed V and J ends, which lost 3 bases and 5 bases, there was a span of 17 bases. CDR3 sequence: CASSQLQTGLDEQYF. CDR3 sequence (DNA): TGCGCCAGCAGCCAGCTACAGACAGGACTTGACGAGCAGTACTTC.

The chain couples TRBV11-1 to TRBJ2-5; 9 nucleotides line up with TRBD2. Germline loops: CDR1 SGHAT, CDR2 FQDESV (reference sequence). Trimming at V came to 1 base and at J to 0 bases, leaving 9 bases not matched to a gene. This CDR3 is 18 amino acids long. CDR3 sequence (DNA): TGTGCCAGCAGCTTAGGGGTAGCGGGAGTGGGGTACCAAGAGACCCAGTACTTC. Protein sequence: CASSLGVAGVGYQETQYF.

The chain employs TRBV11-3 and TRBJ2-1; D tentatively fits TRBD1 or TRBD2 (5 bases each). CDR1 and CDR2 (germline): SGHNT, YENEEA. The CDR3 runs 17 residues. V shed 3 bases and J shed 4 bases, with 19 bases lying between them. The CDR3 protein is CASSLSVPGRGYNEQFF. CDR3 in DNA: TGTGCCAGCAGCTTGTCCGTTCCGGGACGTGGTTACAATGAGCAGTTCTTC.

This clonotype was seen a few times. V is TRBV7-2 and J is TRBJ2-2; maybe TRBD1 (6 bases). V lost 5 bases and J lost 4, with 11 bases in between. This CDR3 has 14 residues. Germline values: CDR1 SGHTA, CDR2 FQGNSA. CDR3: CASSGGGSTGELFF. For the CDR3, the DNA is TGTGCCAGCAGCGGGGGCGGTAGCACCGGGGAGCTGTTTTTT.

This chain links TRBV10-3 with TRBJ2-3; 14 bases agree with TRBD2. V gave up 4 bases and J gave up 5 bases; unmatched junction bases: 11. The CDR3 spans 18 residues. CDR1 is ENHRY and CDR2 is SYGVKD in the germline V gene. The DNA for the CDR3 is TGTGCCATCAGTGGAGGACTAGCGGGGGGCCAACTTAGAGATACGCAGTATTTT. Protein product: CAISGGLAGGQLRDTQYF.

The V and J genes are TRBV6-1 and TRBJ1-1; TRBD1 matches at 8 bases. The V gene end was trimmed by 10 bases and the J gene end by 1 base; junction bases not matched to a gene: 8. This CDR3 has 14 amino acids. CDR1 is MNHNS, CDR2 SASEGT, per germline. Written as DNA, the CDR3 is TGTGCCACCAAAATGGGACAGGAGAACACTGAAGCTTTCTTT. It translates to CATKMGQENTEAFF.

This clonotype showed up many times. V and J are TRBV12-3 or TRBV12-4 and TRBJ2-6; D not resolved. Between the trimmed V and J ends, which lost 0 bases and 0 bases, there was a span of 9 bases. The CDR3 contains 17 residues. The CDR3 DNA is TGTGCCAGCAGTTTAGCGCTGGCGGACTCTGGGGCCAACGTCCTGACTTTC. It specifies CASSLALADSGANVLTF.

This clonotype came up a few times. The chain couples TRBV5-1 to TRBJ2-5; D is ambiguous. Trimming removed 7 bases at V and 1 base at J, with 14 bases between. Germline lookup yields CDR1 SGHRS and CDR2 YFSETQ. CDR3 length: 14 residues. This CDR3 is CASSVTVSQETQYF. The CDR3, as DNA: TGCGCCAGCTCAGTTACGGTCTCCCAAGAGACCCAGTACTTC. The full variable domain, rest sourced from reference TRBV5-1 and TRBJ2-5, is KAGVTQTPRYLIKTRGQQVTLSCSPISGHRSVSWYQQTPGQGLQFLFEYFSETQRNKGNFPGRFSGRQFSNSRSEMNVSTLELGDSALYLCASSVTVSQETQYFGPGTRLLVL.

This clonotype showed up many times. The chain carries TRBV12-3 or TRBV12-4 and TRBJ2-2; 10 nucleotides match TRBD1. The CDR3 is 17 amino acids. V gave up 6 bases and J gave up 0 bases; unmatched junction bases: 7. DNA of the CDR3: TGTGCCAGCAGCGCCGGGACAGGGGCCTCGAACACCGGGGAGCTGTTTTTT. It translates to CASSAGTGASNTGELFF.

Ten or more counts support this clonotype. V gene TRBV7-9 combines with J gene TRBJ2-2; D call uncertain. The CDR3 has 14 residues. Per germline, CDR1 SEHNR and CDR2 FQNEAQ (reference sequence). Trimming shortened V by 5 bases and J by 3 bases, and 10 bases separated the two germline ends. The CDR3 loop reads CASSPMGDTGELFF. CDR3 nucleotides: TGTGCCAGCAGCCCCATGGGTGACACCGGGGAGCTGTTTTTT.

The CDR3 DNA reads as TGCAGTGCTAGAGTCCGGACAGGGGGAGGCTATGGCTACACCTTC. Translation: CSARVRTGGGYGYTF. This sequence joins TRBV20-1 and TRBJ1-2, with TRBD1 identical over 10 bases. CDR1 and CDR2 from the germline V gene are DFQATT and SNEGSKA (reference sequence). This CDR3 contains 15 residues. The trim removed 1 base at V and 4 bases at J, leaving 6 bases unmatched.

The chain has TRBV20-1 and TRBJ2-1, with TRBD2 as a possible D gene (6 bases). This CDR3 contains 16 residues. The V gene lost 0 bases and the J gene lost 6 bases, with 18 bases spanning the gap. Germline loops: CDR1 DFQATT, CDR2 SNEGSKA (reference sequence). The CDR3 sequence: CSARDFAGGTSNEQFF. The CDR3 DNA reads as TGCAGTGCTAGAGATTTTGCCGGGGGTACCTCCAATGAGCAGTTCTTC.

The chain recombines TRBV28 with TRBJ2-1; D is possibly TRBD1 (5 bases). Germline lookup yields CDR1 MDHEN and CDR2 SYDVKM. This CDR3 comprises 13 residues. V shed 2 bases and J shed 9 bases, with 11 bases lying between them. This CDR3 is CASSLPGYGEQFF. The CDR3 region has the DNA TGTGCCAGCAGTTTACCAGGGTACGGTGAGCAGTTCTTC.

The genes are TRBV20-1 and TRBJ2-1, with 10 bases lining up with TRBD2. V shed 1 base and J 4 bases; nucleotides not matched to a gene: 7. The CDR3 consists of 16 residues. Germline CDR1 DFQATT, CDR2 SNEGSKA (reference sequence). CDR3 sequence: CSARGGSAGGYNEQFF. As DNA, the CDR3 is TGCAGTGCTAGAGGAGGTTCAGCGGGAGGGTACAATGAGCAGTTCTTC.

The chain couples TRBV28 to TRBJ2-2, with D possibly matching TRBD1 (8 bases). CDR1 MDHEN and CDR2 SYDVKM come from the germline V gene. This CDR3 is 16 amino acids long. V was cut by 6 bases and J by 5 bases, with 19 bases left in between. The CDR3 DNA reads TGTGCCAGCAGCCGAGACAGGGGTAGCGGGACCGGGGAGCTGTTTTTT. This translates into CASSRDRGSGTGELFF.

The chain recombines TRBV28 with TRBJ2-3; 9 bases are shared with TRBD2. V was pared by 1 base and J by 3 bases, with 11 bases of the junction left unmatched. The germline gives CDR1 MDHEN, CDR2 SYDVKM. This CDR3 contains 18 residues. CDR3 sequence reads: CASSLSPLAGARTDTQYF. The CDR3 bases are TGTGCCAGCAGTTTATCCCCATTAGCGGGAGCCCGAACAGATACGCAGTATTTT.

This clonotype was counted a few times. This chain uses TRBV20-1 with TRBJ2-1; 7 nucleotides match TRBD1. The CDR3 has 16 amino acids. V was pared by 0 bases and J by 1 base, with 6 bases of the junction left unmatched. Germline CDR1 and CDR2: DFQATT and SNEGSKA (reference sequence). The CDR3 spells CSARDPTGRSYNEQFF. The CDR3 region has the DNA TGCAGTGCTAGAGATCCGACAGGGCGTTCCTACAATGAGCAGTTCTTC.

The CDR3 spells CASSGPGTLEQYF. The DNA of the CDR3 is TGTGCCAGCAGCGGACCGGGAACCTTGGAGCAGTACTTC. This chain joins TRBV5-4 and TRBJ2-7; TRBD2 might be the D (5 bases). The CDR3 spans 13 residues. V lost 4 bases and J 7 bases, leaving 15 bases between the germline ends. Germline V gives CDR1 SGHNT, CDR2 YYREEE (reference sequence).